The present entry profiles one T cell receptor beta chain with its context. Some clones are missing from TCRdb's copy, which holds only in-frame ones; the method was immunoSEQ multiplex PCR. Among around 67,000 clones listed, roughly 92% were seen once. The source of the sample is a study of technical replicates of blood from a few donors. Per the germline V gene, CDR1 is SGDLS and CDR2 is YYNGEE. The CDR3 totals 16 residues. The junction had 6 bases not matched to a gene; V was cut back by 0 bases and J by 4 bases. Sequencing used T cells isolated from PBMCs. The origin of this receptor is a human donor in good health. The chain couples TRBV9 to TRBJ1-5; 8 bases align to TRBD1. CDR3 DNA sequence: TGTGCCAGCAGCGTAGGCACAGGGGGAAGAAATCAGCCCCAGCATTTT. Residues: CASSVGTGGRNQPQHF.